These 21 T cell receptor beta chains were all obtained from the same sample, sequenced in a study of tumor-infiltrating lymphocytes in oesophageal squamous cell carcinoma. Each CDR3 protein gets one entry after TCRdb re-called the PCR reads with MiXCR. The sample shows roughly 20,000 distinct CDR3 sequences, less than 50% of them seen only once. The sequenced material came from blood. The receptors derive from a male donor with esophageal squamous cell carcinoma.

The CDR3 protein is CSARRSDTYEQYF. The CDR3 DNA follows: TGCAGTGCTAGAAGGAGCGATACCTACGAGCAGTACTTC. The J gene is TRBJ2-7, the V gene TRBV20-1; unclear D gene. V was pared by 2 bases and J by 2 bases, with 10 bases between. Germline CDR1 and CDR2: DFQATT and SNEGSKA (reference sequence). This CDR3 has 13 amino acids.

The rearrangement joins TRBV7-2 to TRBJ2-5; 13 bases match TRBD2. Near its end, the DNA agrees better with TRBJ2-7, so the J call may be wrong. The germline CDR1 and CDR2 sequences are SGHTA and FQGNSA. CDR3 length: 15 amino acids. The CDR3 here is CASSPAGLAGAEQYF. The CDR3 region has the DNA TGTGCCAGCAGCCCCGCCGGACTAGCGGGAGCCGAGCAGTACTTC.

CDR3 in amino acids: CASSLGLNEQYF. The CDR3 DNA sequence: TGTGCCAGCAGTTTGGGGCTGAACGAGCAGTACTTC. The chain links TRBV12-3 or TRBV12-4 to TRBJ2-6; tentatively, D is TRBD1 (5 bases). The J call may be wrong; the DNA end is better matched by TRBJ2-7. The CDR3 has 12 amino acids.

This clonotype qualifies as medium-sized (0.01 to 0.1%). The CDR3 region is CASSLGQMNTEAFF. In nucleotides, the CDR3 is TGTGCCAGCAGCTTGGGACAGATGAACACTGAAGCTTTCTTT. The rearrangement links TRBV7-2 to TRBJ1-1, with TRBD1 identical over 7 bases. Germline values: CDR1 SGHTA, CDR2 FQGNSA. V dropped 3 bases and J dropped 0; count of bases not matched to a gene: 1. The CDR3 totals 14 residues.

The gene calls are TRBV9 and TRBJ1-6; 7 nucleotides line up with TRBD1. From germline, CDR1 is SGDLS and CDR2 YYNGEE. The junction had 4 bases not matched to a gene; V was cut back by 3 bases and J by 4 bases. This CDR3 is built from 15 residues. CDR3 in DNA: TGTGCCAGCAGCGAACGCAGGGGGTATAATTCACCCCTCCACTTT. Translating gives CASSERRGYNSPLHF.

As to this clonotype: In this CDR3 the conserved last residue, phenylalanine or tryptophan, is missing, so a read error is likely. The DNA is left out, because the CDR3 cannot be placed on it with certainty; the CDR3 is given as TCRdb lists it. The rearrangement uses TRBV7-6 and TRBJ2-7; the table calls TRBD2, which could not be checked here. With termini counted, the CDR3 has 19 amino acids. Germline assignment: CDR1 SGHVS and CDR2 FNYEAQ. The chain's CDR3 is CASSLVGPFQGSYEQYFGN.

Comments on this clonotype: The conserved phenylalanine or tryptophan is not found at the CDR3 terminus, so this likely reflects a read error. The DNA is omitted, as the CDR3 cannot be located on it reliably, and the CDR3 follows TCRdb's listing. The genes are TRBV10-2 and TRBJ2-3. A total of 16 residues make up the CDR3, ends included. The V gene's germline CDR1 is WSHSY and CDR2 SAAADI. The CDR3 sequence is CASSVSGANYGYTFGS.

V gene TRBV7-2 combines with J gene TRBJ2-3, with TRBD2 identical over 8 bases. The V and J ends lost 4 bases and 0 bases, in that order; junction bases with no gene match: 9. This CDR3 is built from 17 residues. Germline CDR1 and CDR2: SGHTA and FQGNSA. The CDR3 protein is CASSSRLAGLSTDTQYF. The CDR3 nucleotides read TGTGCCAGCAGCTCACGTTTAGCGGGACTCAGCACAGATACGCAGTATTTT.

This clonotype appeared once. The gene calls are TRBV7-4 and TRBJ2-1; 8 nucleotides agree with TRBD2. With V trimmed by 5 bases and J by 7 bases, 10 bases remained unmatched. This CDR3 has 15 amino acids. The germline V gene has CDR1 SGHVT and CDR2 SQSDAQ. Here the CDR3 DNA reads TGTGCCAGCAGCCTGCAAAGACTAGCGCTGAATGAGCAGTTCTTC. It yields the protein CASSLQRLALNEQFF.

This clonotype is medium-sized by share. This chain links TRBV7-9 with TRBJ1-5; 8 bases fit TRBD1. CDR1 is SEHNR and CDR2 is FQNEAQ in the germline V gene (reference sequence). This CDR3 has 15 residues. Trimming at V came to 1 base and at J to 1 base, leaving 0 bases not matched to a gene. Here the CDR3 reads CASSLGTGSNQPQHF. In nucleotides, the CDR3 is TGTGCCAGCAGCTTAGGGACAGGGAGCAATCAGCCCCAGCATTTT.

This clonotype is medium-sized. V is TRBV24-1 and J is TRBJ2-1; 9 bases fit TRBD1. The CDR3 is 12 residues long. The junction had 7 bases not matched to a gene; V was cut back by 10 bases and J by 10 bases. Germline-derived CDR1 and CDR2 are KGHDR and SFDVKD. The DNA for the CDR3 is TGTGCCACACAGGGGGCCCCAAAGGAGCAGTTCTTC. Translated, it gives CATQGAPKEQFF.

This clonotype is classed as medium-sized. V gene TRBV12-3 or TRBV12-4 combines with J gene TRBJ2-3; possibly TRBD2 for D (6 bases). This CDR3 has 13 residues. V gave up 4 bases and J gave up 7 bases, with 12 bases separating them. CDR3 residues: CASSSGVRYTQYF. CDR3 nucleotides: TGTGCCAGCAGTTCGGGGGTTCGGTATACGCAGTATTTT.

This clonotype showed up many times. The J gene is TRBJ2-1, the V gene TRBV11-3, with 11 positions matching TRBD2. V lost 5 bases to trimming and J lost 4 bases; unmatched junction nucleotides: 4. The CDR3 loop spans 15 amino acids. Looked up from germline, CDR1 is SGHNT and CDR2 is YENEEA. Here the CDR3 DNA reads TGTGCCAGCAGCCTGGGGACTAGCGGTTACAATGAGCAGTTCTTC. As protein: CASSLGTSGYNEQFF.

The chain uses TRBV12-3 or TRBV12-4 and TRBJ1-1; D is perhaps TRBD1 (5 bases). The ends were cut back, 5 bases at V and 4 bases at J, with 14 bases in the middle. The CDR3 covers 14 residues. CDR3 nucleotide sequence: TGTGCCAGCAGTCCGGAAAACGGGGGCACTGAAGCTTTCTTT. It encodes CASSPENGGTEAFF.

This clonotype has a handful of counts. This chain connects TRBV12-3 or TRBV12-4 to TRBJ2-2; D perhaps matches TRBD1 (5 bases). V lost 6 bases, J lost 7 bases, and 15 bases lay in between. The CDR3 has 14 amino acids. CDR3 in amino acids: CASSRADLDGELFF. DNA for the CDR3: TGTGCCAGCAGCAGGGCAGACTTAGACGGGGAGCTGTTTTTT.

A remark on this clonotype: The CDR3 does not end in the conserved phenylalanine or tryptophan, so this is likely a read error. No DNA is shown, since the ends of the CDR3 on it are uncertain; the CDR3 is the one TCRdb lists. This chain links TRBV7-2 with TRBJ2-7; TRBD1, the table's D call, was not compared with the DNA. Germline assignment: CDR1 SGHTA and CDR2 FQGNSA. From its first to its last residue, the CDR3 has 18 amino acids. CDR3 sequence: CASSLVAGSSYNEQFFGA.

The gene calls are TRBV7-2 and TRBJ2-3; possible D gene TRBD1, 5 bases. The end of the DNA fits TRBJ2-7 better, so the J call may be wrong. The CDR3 is 15 amino acids. Germline V gene data show CDR1 as SGHTA and CDR2 as FQGNSA. The CDR3 loop is CASSLESWGPYEQYF. CDR3 sequence (DNA): TGTGCCAGCAGCTTAGAGTCCTGGGGCCCCTACGAGCAGTACTTC.

The genes are TRBV11-1 and TRBJ2-1; no clear D gene. Near its end, the DNA agrees better with TRBJ2-7, so the J call may be wrong. Germline CDR1 and CDR2: SGHAT and FQDESV (reference sequence). This CDR3 is built from 14 residues. CDR3 amino acids: CASSAVGSYNEQYF. The DNA of the CDR3 is TGTGCCAGCAGCGCCGTAGGCTCCTACAATGAGCAGTACTTC.

Many counts were recorded for this clonotype. This chain joins TRBV19 and TRBJ1-1; 8 positions agree with TRBD1. CDR3 length equals 15 residues. Unmatched junction bases numbered 9, after V lost 5 bases and J lost 4 bases. Germline V gene sequence: CDR1 LNHDA, CDR2 SQIVND (reference sequence). This CDR3 is CASSPRQGWFTEAFF. CDR3 coding DNA: TGTGCCAGTAGTCCGAGACAGGGGTGGTTCACTGAAGCTTTCTTT.

V and J are TRBV6-6 and TRBJ2-3; 9 bases map to TRBD2. The J call is doubtful: the DNA matches TRBJ2-1 better. The CDR3 has 15 residues. Germline assignment: CDR1 MNHNY and CDR2 SVGAGI (reference sequence). The CDR3 here is CASSDWAGGYNEQFF. The CDR3 bases are TGTGCCAGCAGTGATTGGGCGGGGGGGTACAATGAGCAGTTCTTC.

This clonotype was counted at least ten times. This chain joins TRBV24-1 and TRBJ2-3; D is possibly TRBD2 (6 bases). Trimming removed 2 bases from V and 0 bases from J, with 11 bases in between. CDR3 length equals 16 residues. Germline CDR1 reads KGHDR; CDR2 reads SFDVKD. This CDR3 reads CATSDYGAGSTDTQYF. CDR3 DNA sequence: TGTGCCACCAGTGATTACGGGGCGGGAAGCACAGATACGCAGTATTTT.